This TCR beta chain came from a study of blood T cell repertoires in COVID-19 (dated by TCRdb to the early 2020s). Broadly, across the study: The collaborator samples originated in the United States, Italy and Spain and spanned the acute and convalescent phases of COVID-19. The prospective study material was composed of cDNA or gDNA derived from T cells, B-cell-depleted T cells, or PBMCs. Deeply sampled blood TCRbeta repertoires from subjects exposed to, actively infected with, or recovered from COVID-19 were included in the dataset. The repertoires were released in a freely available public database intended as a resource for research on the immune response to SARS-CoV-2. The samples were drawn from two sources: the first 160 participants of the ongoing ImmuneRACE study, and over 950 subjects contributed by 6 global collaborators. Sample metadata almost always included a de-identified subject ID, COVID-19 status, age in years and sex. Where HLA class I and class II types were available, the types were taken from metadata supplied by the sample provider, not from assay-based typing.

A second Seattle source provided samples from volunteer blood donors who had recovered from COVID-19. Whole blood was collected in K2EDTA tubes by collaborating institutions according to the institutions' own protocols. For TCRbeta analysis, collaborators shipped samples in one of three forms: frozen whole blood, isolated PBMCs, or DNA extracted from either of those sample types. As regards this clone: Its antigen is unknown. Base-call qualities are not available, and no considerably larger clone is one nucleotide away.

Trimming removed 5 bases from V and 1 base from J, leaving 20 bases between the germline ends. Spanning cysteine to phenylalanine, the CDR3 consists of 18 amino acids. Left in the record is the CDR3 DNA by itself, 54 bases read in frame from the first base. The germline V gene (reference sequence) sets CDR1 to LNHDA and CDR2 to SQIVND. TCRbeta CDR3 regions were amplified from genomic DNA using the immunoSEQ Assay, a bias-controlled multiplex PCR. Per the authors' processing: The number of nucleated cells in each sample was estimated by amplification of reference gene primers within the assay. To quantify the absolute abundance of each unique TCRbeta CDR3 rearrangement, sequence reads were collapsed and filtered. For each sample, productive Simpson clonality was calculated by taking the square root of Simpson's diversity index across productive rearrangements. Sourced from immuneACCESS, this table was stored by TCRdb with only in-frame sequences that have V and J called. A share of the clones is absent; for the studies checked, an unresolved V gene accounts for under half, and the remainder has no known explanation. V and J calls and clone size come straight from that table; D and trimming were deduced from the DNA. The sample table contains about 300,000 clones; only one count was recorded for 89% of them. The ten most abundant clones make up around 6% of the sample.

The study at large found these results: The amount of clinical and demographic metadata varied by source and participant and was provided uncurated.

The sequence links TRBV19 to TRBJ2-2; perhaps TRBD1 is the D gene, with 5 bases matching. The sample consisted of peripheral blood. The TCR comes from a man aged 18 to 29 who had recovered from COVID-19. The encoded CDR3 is CASSYPAFGRENTGELFF. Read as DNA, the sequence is TGTGCCAGTAGTTACCCCGCCTTCGGCAGGGAGAACACCGGGGAGCTGTTTTTT.